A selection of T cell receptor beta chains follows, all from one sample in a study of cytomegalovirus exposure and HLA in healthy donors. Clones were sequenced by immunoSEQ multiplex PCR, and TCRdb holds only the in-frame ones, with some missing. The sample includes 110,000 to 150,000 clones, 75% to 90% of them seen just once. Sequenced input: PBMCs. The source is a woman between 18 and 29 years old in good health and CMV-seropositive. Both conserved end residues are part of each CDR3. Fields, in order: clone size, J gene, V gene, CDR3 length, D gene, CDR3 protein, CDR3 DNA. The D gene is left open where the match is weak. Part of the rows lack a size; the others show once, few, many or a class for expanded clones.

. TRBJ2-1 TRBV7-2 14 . CASSYELLRNEQFF TGTGCCAGCAGCTACGAACTCCTACGCAATGAGCAGTTCTTC
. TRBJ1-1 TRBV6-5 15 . CASSYSGGGNTEAFF TGTGCCAGCAGTTACTCGGGGGGAGGGAACACTGAAGCTTTCTTT
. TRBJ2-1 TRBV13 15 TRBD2 CASSLRISGAYEQFF TGTGCCAGCAGCTTAAGGATTAGCGGGGCTTATGAGCAGTTCTTC
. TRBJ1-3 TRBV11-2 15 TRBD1 CASSTHRGPGNTIYF TGTGCCAGCAGCACCCACAGGGGCCCCGGAAACACCATATATTTT
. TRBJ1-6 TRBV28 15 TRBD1 CASSILTGSESPLHF TGTGCCAGCAGCATACTGACAGGGTCGGAGTCACCCCTCCACTTT
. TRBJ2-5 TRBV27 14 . CASSLNPREETQYF TGTGCCAGCAGTTTAAATCCCAGGGAAGAGACCCAGTACTTC
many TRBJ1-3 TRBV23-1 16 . CASSQSRKDSGNTIYF TGCGCCAGCAGTCAATCGAGGAAGGACTCTGGAAACACCATATATTTT
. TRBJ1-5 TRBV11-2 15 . CASSLSDSSNQPQHF TGTGCCAGCAGCTTATCGGACAGTAGCAATCAGCCCCAGCATTTT
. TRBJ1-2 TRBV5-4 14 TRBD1 CASSFRDRGHGYTF TGTGCCAGCAGCTTCCGCGACAGGGGGCATGGCTACACCTTC
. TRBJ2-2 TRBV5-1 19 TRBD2 CASSLTGTSERSNTGELFF TGCGCCAGCAGCTTAACCGGGACTAGCGAAAGATCGAACACCGGGGAGCTGTTTTTT
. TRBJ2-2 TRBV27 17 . CASSLFGYRENTGELFF TGTGCCAGCAGTTTATTTGGGTATCGGGAGAACACCGGGGAGCTGTTTTTT
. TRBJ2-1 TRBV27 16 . CASSLYVTGGHNEQFF TGTGCCAGCAGTCTATACGTAACGGGGGGCCACAATGAGCAGTTCTTC
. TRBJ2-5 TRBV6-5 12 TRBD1 CASSSRTGAAYF TGTGCCAGCAGTTCTCGGACAGGGGCCGCGTACTTC
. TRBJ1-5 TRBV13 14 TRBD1 CASSFREGAQTQHF TGTGCCAGCAGCTTCAGAGAGGGGGCGCAAACGCAGCATTTT
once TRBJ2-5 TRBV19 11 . CASIQGETQYF TGTGCCAGTATACAGGGAGAGACCCAGTACTTC
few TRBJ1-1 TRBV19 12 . CASGEVGSEAFF TGTGCCAGTGGAGAGGTTGGGTCTGAAGCTTTCTTT
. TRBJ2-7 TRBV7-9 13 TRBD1 CASSWDSFYEQYF TGTGCCAGCAGCTGGGACAGCTTTTACGAGCAGTACTTC
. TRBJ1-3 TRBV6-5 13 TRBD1 CASRSDRANTIYF TGTGCCAGCAGGTCGGACAGGGCGAACACCATATATTTT
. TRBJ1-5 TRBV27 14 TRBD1 CASSIGTGPQPQHF TGTGCCAGCAGTATAGGGACAGGGCCTCAGCCCCAGCATTTT
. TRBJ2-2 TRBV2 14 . CASRTVLNTGELFF TGTGCCAGCAGGACAGTACTGAACACCGGGGAGCTGTTTTTT
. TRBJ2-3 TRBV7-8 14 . CASSFGGATDTQYF TGTGCCAGCAGCTTCGGAGGGGCCACAGATACGCAGTATTTT
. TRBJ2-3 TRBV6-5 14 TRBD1 CASSYRQGQNTQYF TGTGCCAGCAGTTACCGACAGGGTCAAAATACGCAGTATTTT
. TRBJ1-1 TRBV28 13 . CASSLSRATEAFF TGTGCCAGCAGTCTCTCACGAGCCACTGAAGCTTTCTTT
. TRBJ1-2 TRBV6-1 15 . CASSELTSLNYGYTF TGTGCCAGCAGTGAATTAACATCTCTTAACTATGGCTACACCTTC
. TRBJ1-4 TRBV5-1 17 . CASSSRTGGGTNEKLFF TGCGCCAGCAGCTCGCGGACGGGAGGGGGAACTAATGAAAAACTGTTTTTT
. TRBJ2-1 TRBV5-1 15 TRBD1 CASSLGQAIYNEQFF TGCGCCAGCAGCCTTGGACAGGCGATATACAATGAGCAGTTCTTC
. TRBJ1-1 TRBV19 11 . CASEQGENAFF TGTGCCAGTGAGCAGGGTGAAAATGCTTTCTTT
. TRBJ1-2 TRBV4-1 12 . CASSQDPEGYTF TGCGCCAGCAGCCAAGATCCCGAGGGCTACACCTTC
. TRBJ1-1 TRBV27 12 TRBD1 CASSRQGVEAFF TGTGCCAGCAGCCGCCAGGGGGTAGAAGCTTTCTTT
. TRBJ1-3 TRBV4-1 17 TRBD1 CASSQDPPTGVENTIYF TGCGCCAGCAGCCAAGATCCCCCGACAGGGGTCGAAAACACCATATATTTT
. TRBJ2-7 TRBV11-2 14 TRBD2 CASSPGGQSSKQYF TGTGCCAGCAGCCCGGGAGGGCAGTCCTCTAAGCAGTACTTC
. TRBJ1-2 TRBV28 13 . CASTRQANYGYTF TGTGCCAGCACGCGCCAGGCAAACTATGGCTACACCTTC
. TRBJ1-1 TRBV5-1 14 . CASSLEGGDTEAFF TGCGCCAGCAGCTTGGAGGGAGGGGACACTGAAGCTTTCTTT
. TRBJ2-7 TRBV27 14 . CASSSGLGRHEQYF TGTGCCAGCAGTTCAGGGTTAGGAAGGCACGAGCAGTACTTC
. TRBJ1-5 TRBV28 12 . CASRRLNQPQHF TGTGCCAGCAGACGGTTAAATCAGCCCCAGCATTTT
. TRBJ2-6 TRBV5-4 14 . CASSPADGANVLTF TGTGCCAGCAGCCCAGCGGACGGGGCCAACGTCCTGACTTTC
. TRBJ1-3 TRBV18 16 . CASSPTGRVSGNTIYF TGTGCCAGCTCACCAACAGGGCGGGTTTCCGGAAACACCATATATTTT
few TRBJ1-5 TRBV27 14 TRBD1 CASSLGTDSQPQHF TGTGCCAGCAGTCTAGGGACAGACAGTCAGCCCCAGCATTTT
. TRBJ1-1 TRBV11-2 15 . CASSLKWGQNTEAFF TGTGCCAGCAGCTTAAAATGGGGCCAGAACACTGAAGCTTTCTTT
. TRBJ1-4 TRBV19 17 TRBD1 CASSIAAGTVYNEKLFF TGTGCCAGTAGTATTGCGGCCGGGACAGTCTATAATGAAAAACTGTTTTTT
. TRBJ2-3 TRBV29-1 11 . CSVAETDTQYF TGCAGCGTGGCGGAGACAGATACGCAGTATTTT
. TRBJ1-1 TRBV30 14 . CAWIFGGLNTEAFF TGTGCCTGGATATTTGGAGGGTTGAACACTGAAGCTTTCTTT
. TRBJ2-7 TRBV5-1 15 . CASSPYRVLREEQYF TGCGCCAGCAGCCCGTACCGGGTCCTGAGGGAGGAGCAGTACTTC
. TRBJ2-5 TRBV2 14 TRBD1 CASRRTGSVKTQYF TGTGCCAGCAGGCGGACAGGGAGTGTGAAGACCCAGTACTTC
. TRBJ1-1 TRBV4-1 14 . CASSQVQSNTEAFF TGCGCCAGCAGCCAAGTCCAAAGCAACACTGAAGCTTTCTTT
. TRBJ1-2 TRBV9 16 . CASSRAGSYLSYGYTF TGTGCCAGCTCGCGGGCCGGGAGTTACCTCAGCTATGGCTACACCTTC